These 14 T cell receptor beta chains share one sample of origin, sequenced in a study of cytomegalovirus exposure and HLA in healthy donors. PCR employed 60 Vbeta and 13 Jbeta primers. TCRdb keeps only in-frame clones here, not all; method: immunoSEQ multiplex PCR. The sample lists about 140,000 clones; approximately 75% were seen once. The sample consisted of PBMCs. All receptors come from a man aged 45 to 65 in good health and CMV-seropositive.

The chain uses TRBV5-1 and TRBJ2-1; D is undetermined. Germline V lookup: CDR1 SGHRS, CDR2 YFSETQ. The V end lost 1 base, the J end lost 7 bases, and 3 bases lay between the germline ends. CDR3 length: 11 residues. CDR3 in amino acids: CASSLPNEQFF. Here the CDR3 DNA reads TGCGCCAGCAGCTTGCCGAATGAGCAGTTCTTC.

The CDR3 coding sequence is TGTGCCAGCAGCTGGGACAGGGCGAACACTGAAGCTTTCTTT. Its translation is CASSWDRANTEAFF. This sequence joins TRBV5-6 and TRBJ1-1; 9 bases are shared with TRBD1. The CDR3 has 14 residues. In germline, CDR1 is SGHDT, CDR2 YYEEEE. With 3 bases clipped from V and 1 base from J, the junction kept 1 base outside the gene matches.

In DNA form, the CDR3 reads TGTGCCAGCAGCCTCGATGGAGCAACTAATGAAAAACTGTTTTTT. This codes for CASSLDGATNEKLFF. The chain recombines TRBV9 with TRBJ1-4; no clear D gene. The germline V gene has CDR1 SGDLS and CDR2 YYNGEE. CDR3 length equals 15 residues. V lost 4 bases and J 0 bases, leaving 10 bases between the germline ends.

The chain carries TRBV5-1 and TRBJ2-7, with a weak D call TRBD2 (6 bases). Germline V gives CDR1 SGHRS, CDR2 YFSETQ. Between the trimmed V and J ends, which lost 0 bases and 2 bases, there was a span of 18 bases. CDR3 length equals 17 residues. The CDR3 sequence is CASSLDGGWGSTYEQYF. The CDR3 DNA sequence: TGCGCCAGCAGCTTGGACGGGGGATGGGGGTCGACCTACGAGCAGTACTTC.

The J gene is TRBJ2-5, the V gene TRBV7-2, with 9 nucleotides matching TRBD2. The J call is doubtful: the DNA matches TRBJ2-7 better. The CDR3 covers 15 residues. Germline CDR1 reads SGHTA; CDR2 reads FQGNSA. Written as DNA, the CDR3 is TGTGCCAGCAGCTTTCGGACTAGCGCACCCTACGAGCAGTACTTC. This codes for CASSFRTSAPYEQYF.

The CDR3: CASSINRAREQYF. DNA of the CDR3: TGTGCCAGCAGTATAAACAGGGCTCGCGAGCAGTACTTC. This chain joins TRBV6-5 and TRBJ2-7, with D maybe TRBD1 (6 bases). Trimming left V 5 bases short and J 6 bases short, with 14 bases between. Germline CDR1 reads MNHEY; CDR2 reads SVGAGI. The CDR3 totals 13 residues.

V is TRBV5-1 and J is TRBJ2-7; D is ambiguous. Trimming left V 0 bases short and J 1 base short, with 5 bases between. CDR3 length equals 13 residues. The germline CDR1 and CDR2 sequences are SGHRS and YFSETQ. The CDR3 reads CASSLGQSYEQYF. The CDR3 nucleotides are TGCGCCAGCAGCTTGGGACAATCCTACGAGCAGTACTTC.

V is TRBV29-1 and J is TRBJ1-1; D is unclear. From germline, CDR1 is SQVTM and CDR2 ANQGSEA. This CDR3 spans 13 amino acids. The germline V and J ends were trimmed by 4 bases and 1 base, with 10 bases remaining between them. The CDR3: CSVGVGENTEAFF. CDR3 DNA sequence: TGCAGCGTTGGGGTCGGGGAGAACACTGAAGCTTTCTTT.

There are a few counts of this clone. The J gene is TRBJ2-5, the V gene TRBV5-4, with TRBD2 matching 12 bases. V shed 4 bases, J shed 5 bases, and the junction held 9 bases outside the gene matches. Germline V CDR1 and CDR2: SGHNT, YYREEE (reference sequence). The CDR3 has 16 residues. The CDR3 nucleotides are TGTGCCAGCAGCACTAGGACTAGCGGGATCTTGGAGACCCAGTACTTC. Amino acids: CASSTRTSGILETQYF.

The genes are TRBV6-1 and TRBJ1-2, with D possibly matching TRBD1 (6 bases). This CDR3 is 14 amino acids long. With 3 bases removed from V and 5 bases from J, the gap between germline ends came to 13 bases. The V gene's germline CDR1 is MNHNS and CDR2 SASEGT. CDR3 DNA: TGTGCCAGCAGTGAGACGCCAGGGGAATATGGCTACACCTTC. It is translated as CASSETPGEYGYTF.

Here the CDR3 reads CASSTGAYGYTF. CDR3 DNA sequence: TGTGCCAGCAGTACAGGGGCCTATGGCTACACCTTC. V gene TRBV6-1 combines with J gene TRBJ1-2, with 7 bases identical to TRBD1. This CDR3 comprises 12 residues. V was clipped by 5 bases and J by 4 bases; unmatched bases: 1. Per germline, CDR1 MNHNS and CDR2 SASEGT.

J is TRBJ2-5 and V is TRBV20-1, with no clear D. The CDR3 is made up of 11 amino acids. The V and J ends lost 7 bases and 1 base respectively, with 7 bases between them. CDR1 is DFQATT and CDR2 is SNEGSKA in the germline V gene (reference sequence). CDR3 in amino acids: CSVTGQETQYF. The DNA for the CDR3 is TGCAGTGTAACGGGCCAAGAGACCCAGTACTTC.

This clone was picked up a small number of times. The V and J genes are TRBV29-1 and TRBJ2-1, with D uncertain. The CDR3 is made up of 12 amino acids. Germline V gene lookup returns CDR1 SQVTM and CDR2 ANQGSEA. The ends were cut back, 3 bases at V and 4 bases at J, with 7 bases in the middle. DNA for the CDR3: TGCAGCGTTGATACCAGTTACAATGAGCAGTTCTTC. Its protein product is CSVDTSYNEQFF.

A note on this clone: The junction differs from germline at one of its ends, possibly a read error. The rearrangement uses TRBV7-9 and TRBJ2-7; 8 nucleotides line up with TRBD2. This CDR3 contains 14 residues. In germline, CDR1 is SEHNR, CDR2 FQNEAQ (reference sequence). CDR3 sequence (DNA): TGTTCCAGCAGCTTACTCGGGGGGGCCTACGAGCAGTACTTC. This codes for CSSSLLGGAYEQYF. Full variable domain (rest looked up from reference TRBV7-9 and TRBJ2-7): DTGVSQNPRHKITKRGQNVTFRCDPISEHNRLYWYRQTLGQGPEFLTYFQNEAQLEKSRLLSDRFSAERPKGSFSTLEIQRTEQGDSAMYLCSSSLLGGAYEQYFGPGTRLTVT.